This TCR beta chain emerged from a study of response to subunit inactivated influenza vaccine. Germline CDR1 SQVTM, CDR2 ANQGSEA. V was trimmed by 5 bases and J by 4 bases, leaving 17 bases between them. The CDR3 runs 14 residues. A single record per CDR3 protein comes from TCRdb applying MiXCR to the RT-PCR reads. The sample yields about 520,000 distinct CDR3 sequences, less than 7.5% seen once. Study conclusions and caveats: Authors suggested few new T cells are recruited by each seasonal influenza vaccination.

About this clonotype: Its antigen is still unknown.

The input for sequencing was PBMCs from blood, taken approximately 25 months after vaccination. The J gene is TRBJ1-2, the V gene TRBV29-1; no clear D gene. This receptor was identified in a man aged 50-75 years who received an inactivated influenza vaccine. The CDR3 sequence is CSVSPCLWVYGYTF. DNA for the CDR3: TGCAGCGTTTCTCCATGTTTATGGGTCTATGGCTACACCTTC. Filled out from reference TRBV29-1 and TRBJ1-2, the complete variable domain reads SAVISQKPSRDICQRGTSLTIQCQVDSQVTMMFWYRQQPGQSLTLIATANQGSEATYESGFVIDKFPISRPNLTFSTLTVSNMSPEDSSIYLCSVSPCLWVYGYTFGSGTRLTVV.